These 21 T cell receptor beta chains were sequenced from one sample in a study of blood T cell repertoires in COVID-19. The repertoire was sequenced with immunoSEQ multiplex PCR; TCRdb's copy has only in-frame clones and lacks some. The sample lists 250,000 to 300,000 clones, about nine tenths occurring once. The sequenced material came from peripheral blood. Receptors were obtained from a man aged 50-59 years with acute or convalescent COVID-19.

This clone was counted a single time. The chain links TRBV29-1 to TRBJ2-1, with D possibly matching TRBD2 (5 bases). Trimming removed 6 bases at V and 15 bases at J, with 21 bases between. CDR1 and CDR2 (germline): SQVTM, ANQGSEA. The CDR3 runs 12 residues. DNA of the CDR3: TGCAGCGTAGACCCCAAGGCGGGCCTTAGGTTCTTC. Amino acid sequence: CSVDPKAGLRFF.

The rearrangement joins TRBV6-5 to TRBJ2-3, with D perhaps matching TRBD1 (7 bases). Germline V gene data show CDR1 as MNHEY and CDR2 as SVGAGI. The V gene lost 6 bases and the J gene lost 2 bases, with 12 bases spanning the gap. This CDR3 spans 14 amino acids. The CDR3 reads CASRRDSLTDTQYF. CDR3 nucleotide sequence: TGTGCCAGCAGGCGGGACAGCCTCACAGATACGCAGTATTTT.

This clone was seen more than once but under ten times. In nucleotides, the CDR3 is TGTGCCAGCAGCCCACTTGGAGATAACGAGCAGTACTTC. Amino acid sequence: CASSPLGDNEQYF. The gene calls are TRBV3-1 (or the pseudogene TRBV3-2) and TRBJ2-7; D gene uncertain. CDR3 size: 13 residues. The germline CDR1 and CDR2 sequences are LGHDT and YNNKEL (reference sequence). V was trimmed by 4 bases and J by 5 bases, leaving 12 bases between them.

The chain employs TRBV12-3 or TRBV12-4 and TRBJ1-1; D perhaps matches TRBD1 (5 bases). Trimming took off 5 bases at V and 3 bases at J, with 10 bases between the two ends. This CDR3 has 13 residues. In DNA form, the CDR3 reads TGTGCCAGCAGTCCGCAGGGCCACACTGAAGCTTTCTTT. This encodes CASSPQGHTEAFF.

The chain has TRBV10-1 and TRBJ2-7, with TRBD1 as a possible D gene (5 bases). Deletions cut 5 bases from V and 1 base from J, with 9 bases between. Germline CDR1 reads WNHNN; CDR2 reads SYGVQD (reference sequence). This CDR3 is 13 amino acids long. Here the CDR3 DNA reads TGCGCCAGCAGTCCGGACAATTCCTACGAGCAGTACTTC. Residues: CASSPDNSYEQYF.

This chain joins TRBV7-3 and TRBJ2-6, with a weak D call TRBD2 (5 bases). The CDR3 loop spans 15 amino acids. Germline values: CDR1 SGHTA, CDR2 FQGTGA. V was pared by 5 bases and J by 0 bases, with 8 bases between. The CDR3 DNA reads as TGTGCCAGCAGCCAACGGGGCTCTGGGGCCAACGTCCTGACTTTC. It encodes CASSQRGSGANVLTF. Together with reference TRBV7-3 and TRBJ2-6, the CDR3 gives the full variable domain: GAGVSQTPSNKVTEKGKYVELRCDPISGHTALYWYRQSLGQGPEFLIYFQGTGAADDSGLPNDRFFAVRPEGSVSTLKIQRTERGDSAVYLCASSQRGSGANVLTFGAGSRLTVL.

V is TRBV18 and J is TRBJ1-2; 9 positions match TRBD1. Per germline, CDR1 KGHSH and CDR2 LQKENI. This CDR3 region has 14 residues. Losses at the gene ends were 3 bases for V and 5 bases for J; bases not matched to a gene: 4. CDR3 sequence reads: CASSPDRGSYGYTF. The DNA of the CDR3 is TGTGCCAGCTCACCTGACAGGGGGAGTTATGGCTACACCTTC.

V is TRBV6-5 and J is TRBJ1-1; TRBD1 matches 7 bases. Trimming at V came to 6 bases and at J to 4 bases, leaving 8 bases not matched to a gene. CDR1 is MNHEY and CDR2 is SVGAGI in the germline V gene. The CDR3 sequence is 14 residues long. The chain's CDR3 is CASRPIDRATEAFF. The CDR3 region has the DNA TGTGCCAGCAGACCCATAGACAGGGCCACTGAAGCTTTCTTT.

The chain carries TRBV15 and TRBJ2-1, with TRBD2 matching 8 bases. There are 14 residues in the CDR3. The germline CDR1 and CDR2 sequences are LNHNV and YYDKDF (reference sequence). The J segment lost 10 bases and the V segment lost 0 bases, leaving 5 bases of the junction unmatched. CDR3 coding DNA: TGTGCCACCAGCAGAGACGGGGGGGGCCTCGAGCAGTTCTTC. Its translation: CATSRDGGGLEQFF.

This chain links TRBV7-2 with TRBJ1-4; 8 bases fit TRBD1. CDR1 and CDR2 from the germline V gene are SGHTA and FQGNSA. V trimming: 5 bases; J trimming: 5 bases; junction bases outside the gene matches: 7. CDR3 size: 15 residues. CDR3 DNA sequence: TGTGCCAGCAGCCCTCGACAGGGGACGAATGAAAAACTGTTTTTT. As protein: CASSPRQGTNEKLFF.

The chain carries TRBV13 and TRBJ1-4, with TRBD1 matching 7 bases. With 0 bases clipped from V and 8 bases from J, the junction kept 3 bases outside the gene matches. The CDR3 contains 14 residues. Germline V gene data show CDR1 as PRHDT and CDR2 as FYEKMQ (reference sequence). The CDR3 protein is CASSLGQGEEKLFF. DNA for the CDR3: TGTGCCAGCAGCTTAGGCCAGGGGGAAGAAAAACTGTTTTTT.

The gene calls are TRBV7-3 and TRBJ1-5; 7 positions match TRBD1. This CDR3 contains 15 residues. Germline-derived CDR1 and CDR2 are SGHTA and FQGTGA. V gave up 2 bases and J gave up 4 bases; unmatched junction bases: 5. The CDR3 DNA reads as TGTGCCAGCAGCTTAGAAGGGGGACAGAATCAGCCCCAGCATTTT. Protein: CASSLEGGQNQPQHF. The full variable domain, with the rest looked up from reference TRBV7-3 and TRBJ1-5, is GAGVSQTPSNKVTEKGKYVELRCDPISGHTALYWYRQSLGQGPEFLIYFQGTGAADDSGLPNDRFFAVRPEGSVSTLKIQRTERGDSAVYLCASSLEGGQNQPQHFGDGTRLSIL.

This clone was counted between two and nine times. The chain employs TRBV21-1 and TRBJ2-7; the table names TRBD2, a call not compared with the DNA. TRBV21-1 is a documented pseudogene. This CDR3 is 16 amino acids long. The CDR3 protein is CASSKESDQRSYEQYF. CDR3 in DNA: TGTGCCAGCAGCAAAGAATCAGATCAGAGGTCCTACGAGCAGTACTTC.

V and J are TRBV27 and TRBJ1-2; no definite D call. Germline V CDR1 and CDR2: MNHEY, SMNVEV (reference sequence). V shed 3 bases and J shed 4 bases, with 9 bases lying between them. This CDR3 comprises 13 residues. CDR3 coding DNA: TGTGCCAGCAGTTTGTGGGCGTCCTATGGCTACACCTTC. Translated, it gives CASSLWASYGYTF.

Only one count was recorded for this clone. The chain recombines TRBV19 with TRBJ2-1; 7 nucleotides match TRBD1. Germline-derived CDR1 and CDR2 are LNHDA and SQIVND (reference sequence). This CDR3 is built from 15 residues. J lost 0 bases, V lost 6 bases, and 5 bases had no gene match. The CDR3 loop reads CASSNRDSSYNEQFF. CDR3 in DNA: TGTGCCAGTAGCAACCGGGACAGCTCCTACAATGAGCAGTTCTTC.

The V call is TRBV19, the J call TRBJ2-6, with 15 bases lining up with TRBD2. In germline, CDR1 is LNHDA, CDR2 SQIVND (reference sequence). Germline trimming cut 5 bases from V and 3 bases from J; bases unmatched to any gene: 5. The CDR3 contains 18 residues. The CDR3 here is CASSAGLAGGSGANVLTF. CDR3 DNA: TGTGCCAGTAGTGCCGGACTAGCGGGGGGGAGTGGGGCCAACGTCCTGACTTTC.

This chain links TRBV5-6 with TRBJ2-7, with D perhaps matching TRBD1 (6 bases). V was trimmed by 5 bases and J by 7 bases, leaving 19 bases between them. Per germline, CDR1 SGHDT and CDR2 YYEEEE. The CDR3 contains 14 residues. The CDR3 region is CASSPDRSLVEQYF. CDR3 coding DNA: TGTGCCAGCAGTCCCGACAGGAGCTTGGTTGAGCAGTACTTC.

This clone was counted between two and nine times. CDR3 nucleotides: TGTGCCAGCCGCGGGGCTAGCGGGGGGTACGAGCAGTACTTC. Translating gives CASRGASGGYEQYF. This chain connects TRBV2 to TRBJ2-7, with TRBD2 matching over 11 bases. Germline assignment: CDR1 SNHLY and CDR2 FYNNEI. Unmatched junction bases numbered 7, after V lost 8 bases and J lost 4 bases. CDR3 size: 14 residues.

The count of this clone is one. V usage is TRBV5-1 and J usage is TRBJ2-2, with D possibly being TRBD1 (5 bases). V lost 5 bases and J lost 2, with 10 bases in between. The CDR3 is 14 residues long. The V gene's germline CDR1 is SGHRS and CDR2 YFSETQ. The CDR3 spells CASSSDSNTGELFF. CDR3 DNA sequence: TGCGCCAGCAGTTCCGACAGTAACACCGGGGAGCTGTTTTTT.

V usage is TRBV4-1 and J usage is TRBJ2-2; no definite D call. CDR3 length: 13 residues. V was cut by 0 bases and J by 6 bases, with 5 bases left in between. Germline CDR1 reads MGHRA; CDR2 reads YSYEKL. CDR3 residues: CASSQDLPGELFF. The CDR3 coding sequence is TGCGCCAGCAGCCAAGATCTTCCCGGGGAGCTGTTTTTT.

This clone showed up just a few times. The chain couples TRBV3-1 (or the pseudogene TRBV3-2) to TRBJ1-2; unclear D gene. V lost 4 bases and J lost 8, with 11 bases in between. Germline CDR1 LGHDT, CDR2 YNNKEL (reference sequence). This CDR3 region has 12 residues. CDR3 DNA: TGTGCCAGCAGCCCCTCGGGTCTCGGCTACACCTTC. This encodes CASSPSGLGYTF.